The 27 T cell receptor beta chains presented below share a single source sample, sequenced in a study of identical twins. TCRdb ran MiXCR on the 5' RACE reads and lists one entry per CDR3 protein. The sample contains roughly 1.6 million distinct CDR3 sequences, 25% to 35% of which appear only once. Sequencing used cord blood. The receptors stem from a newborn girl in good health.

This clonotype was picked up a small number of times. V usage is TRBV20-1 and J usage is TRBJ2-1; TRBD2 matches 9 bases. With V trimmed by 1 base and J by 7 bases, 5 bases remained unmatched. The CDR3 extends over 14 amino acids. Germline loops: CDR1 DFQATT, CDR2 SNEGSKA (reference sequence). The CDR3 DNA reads TGCAGTGCTAGAGGTGGCGGGGGGGCTAATGAGCAGTTCTTC. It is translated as CSARGGGGANEQFF.

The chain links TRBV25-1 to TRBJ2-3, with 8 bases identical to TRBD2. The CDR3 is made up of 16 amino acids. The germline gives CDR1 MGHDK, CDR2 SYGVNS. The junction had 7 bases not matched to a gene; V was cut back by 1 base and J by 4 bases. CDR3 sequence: CASSESGRAMADTQYF. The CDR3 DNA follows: TGTGCCAGCAGTGAATCCGGGAGGGCCATGGCAGATACGCAGTATTTT. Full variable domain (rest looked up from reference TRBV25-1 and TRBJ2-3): EADIYQTPRYLVIGTGKKITLECSQTMGHDKMYWYQQDPGMELHLIHYSYGVNSTEKGDLSSESTVSRIRTEHFPLTLESARPSHTSQYLCASSESGRAMADTQYFGPGTRLTVL.

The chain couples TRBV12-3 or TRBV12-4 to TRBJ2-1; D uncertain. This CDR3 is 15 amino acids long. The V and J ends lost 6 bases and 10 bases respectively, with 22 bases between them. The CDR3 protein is CASSRSRLVVDEQFF. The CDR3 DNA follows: TGTGCCAGCAGCCGGAGTCGGCTAGTAGTAGACGAGCAGTTCTTC.

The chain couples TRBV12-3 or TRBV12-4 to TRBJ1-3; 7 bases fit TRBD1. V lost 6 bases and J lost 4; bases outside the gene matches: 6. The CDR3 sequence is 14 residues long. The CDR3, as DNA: TGTGCCAGCAGCAAACAGGGGCTCGGAAACACCATATATTTT. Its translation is CASSKQGLGNTIYF.

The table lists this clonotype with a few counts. CDR3 DNA: TGTGCCAGCATGGGGGGACTAGCGGAGGGGACCCAGTACTTC. Amino acid sequence: CASMGGLAEGTQYF. The gene calls are TRBV2 and TRBJ2-5, with 11 bases lining up with TRBD2. V lost 7 bases, J lost 7 bases, and 8 bases stayed unmatched. The V gene's germline CDR1 is SNHLY and CDR2 FYNNEI. The CDR3 runs to 14 residues.

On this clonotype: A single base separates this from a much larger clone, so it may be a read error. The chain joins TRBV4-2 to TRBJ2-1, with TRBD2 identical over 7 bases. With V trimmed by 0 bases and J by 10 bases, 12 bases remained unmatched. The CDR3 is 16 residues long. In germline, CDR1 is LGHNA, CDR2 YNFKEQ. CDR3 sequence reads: CASSQDQMRGTYEQFF. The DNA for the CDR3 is TGTGCCAGCAGCCAAGACCAGATGCGGGGGACCTACGAGCAGTTCTTC.

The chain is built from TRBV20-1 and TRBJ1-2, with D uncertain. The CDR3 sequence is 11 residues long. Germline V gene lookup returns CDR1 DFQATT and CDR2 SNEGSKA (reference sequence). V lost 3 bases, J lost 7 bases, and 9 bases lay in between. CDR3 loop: CSASSTCGYTF. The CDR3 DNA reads TGCAGTGCTAGTAGCACATGTGGCTACACCTTC.

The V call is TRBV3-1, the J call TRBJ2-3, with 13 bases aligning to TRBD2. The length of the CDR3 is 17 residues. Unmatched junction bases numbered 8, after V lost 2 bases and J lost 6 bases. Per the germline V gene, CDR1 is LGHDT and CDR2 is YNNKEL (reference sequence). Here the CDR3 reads CASSQKGLAGVTDTQYF. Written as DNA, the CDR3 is TGTGCCAGCAGCCAAAAAGGACTAGCGGGAGTGACTGATACGCAGTATTTT.

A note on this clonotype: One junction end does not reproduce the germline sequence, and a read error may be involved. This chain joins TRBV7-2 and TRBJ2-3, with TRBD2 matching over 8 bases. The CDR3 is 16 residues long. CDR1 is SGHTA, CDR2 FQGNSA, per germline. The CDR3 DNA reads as TGTGCCAGCAGCTTAGTTGGGACTAGAGGCACAGATGCGCAGTATTTT. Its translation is CASSLVGTRGTDAQYF.

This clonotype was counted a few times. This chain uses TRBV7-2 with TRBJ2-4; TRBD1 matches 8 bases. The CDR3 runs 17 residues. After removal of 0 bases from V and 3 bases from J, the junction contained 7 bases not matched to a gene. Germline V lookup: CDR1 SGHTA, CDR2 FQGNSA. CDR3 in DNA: TGTGCCAGCAGCTTAGCGCGCGGGACAGGCCACAAAAACATTCAGTACTTC. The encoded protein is CASSLARGTGHKNIQYF.

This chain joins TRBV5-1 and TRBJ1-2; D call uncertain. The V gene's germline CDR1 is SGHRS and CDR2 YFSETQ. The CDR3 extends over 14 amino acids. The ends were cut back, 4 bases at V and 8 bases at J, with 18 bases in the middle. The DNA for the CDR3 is TGCGCCAGCAGCCCGCCGTCGGGGTTGGTCGGCTACACCTTC. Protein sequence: CASSPPSGLVGYTF. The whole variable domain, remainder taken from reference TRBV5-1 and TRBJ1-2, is KAGVTQTPRYLIKTRGQQVTLSCSPISGHRSVSWYQQTPGQGLQFLFEYFSETQRNKGNFPGRFSGRQFSNSRSEMNVSTLELGDSALYLCASSPPSGLVGYTFGSGTRLTVV.

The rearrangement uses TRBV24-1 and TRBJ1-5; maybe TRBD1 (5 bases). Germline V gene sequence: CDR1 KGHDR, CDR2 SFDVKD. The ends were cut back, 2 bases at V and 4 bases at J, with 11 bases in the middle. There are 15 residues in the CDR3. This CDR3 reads CATSDSGTPNQPQHF. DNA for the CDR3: TGTGCCACCAGTGATTCGGGGACCCCTAATCAGCCCCAGCATTTT.

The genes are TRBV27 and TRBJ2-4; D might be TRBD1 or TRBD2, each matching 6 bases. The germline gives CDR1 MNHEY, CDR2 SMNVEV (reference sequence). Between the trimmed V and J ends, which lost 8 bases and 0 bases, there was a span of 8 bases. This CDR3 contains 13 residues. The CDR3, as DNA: TGTGCCAGCTGGGGGGCAGCCAAAAACATTCAGTACTTC. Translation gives CASWGAAKNIQYF.

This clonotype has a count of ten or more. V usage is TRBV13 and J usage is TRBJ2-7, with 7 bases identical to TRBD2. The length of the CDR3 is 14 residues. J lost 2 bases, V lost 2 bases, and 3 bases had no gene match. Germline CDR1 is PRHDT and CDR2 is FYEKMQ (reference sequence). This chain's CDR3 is CASSLTGGTYEQYF. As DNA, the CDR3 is TGTGCCAGCAGCTTAACGGGGGGAACCTACGAGCAGTACTTC. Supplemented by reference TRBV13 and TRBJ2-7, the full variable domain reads AAGVIQSPRHLIKEKRETATLKCYPIPRHDTVYWYQQGPGQDPQFLISFYEKMQSDKGSIPDRFSAQQFSDYHSELNMSSLELGDSALYFCASSLTGGTYEQYFGPGTRLTVT.

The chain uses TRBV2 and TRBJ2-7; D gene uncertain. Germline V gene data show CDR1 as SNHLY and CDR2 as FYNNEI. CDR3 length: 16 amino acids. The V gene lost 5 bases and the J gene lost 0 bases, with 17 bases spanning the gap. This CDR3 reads CASSFSPSLSSYEQYF. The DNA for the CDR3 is TGTGCCAGCAGTTTTTCCCCGTCCTTGAGCTCCTACGAGCAGTACTTC.

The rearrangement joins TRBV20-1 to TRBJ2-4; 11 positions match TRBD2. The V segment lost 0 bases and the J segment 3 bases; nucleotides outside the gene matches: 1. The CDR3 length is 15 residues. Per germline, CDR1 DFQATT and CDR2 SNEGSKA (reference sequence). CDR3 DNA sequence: TGCAGTGCTAGAGATCTAGCGGGGGGCAAAAACATTCAGTACTTC. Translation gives CSARDLAGGKNIQYF.

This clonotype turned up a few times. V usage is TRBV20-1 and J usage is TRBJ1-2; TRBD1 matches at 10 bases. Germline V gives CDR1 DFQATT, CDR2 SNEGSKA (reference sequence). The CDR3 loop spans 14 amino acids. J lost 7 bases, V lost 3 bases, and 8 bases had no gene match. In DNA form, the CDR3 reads TGCAGTGCTAGTTACCAGACAGGGGGCTCTGGCTACACCTTC. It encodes CSASYQTGGSGYTF.

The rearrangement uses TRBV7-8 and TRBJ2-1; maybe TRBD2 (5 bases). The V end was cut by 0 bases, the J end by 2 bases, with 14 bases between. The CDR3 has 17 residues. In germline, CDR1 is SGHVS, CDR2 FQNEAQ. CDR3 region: CASSLAGSASPYNEQFF. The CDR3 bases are TGTGCCAGCAGCTTAGCCGGTAGCGCTAGTCCCTACAATGAGCAGTTCTTC.

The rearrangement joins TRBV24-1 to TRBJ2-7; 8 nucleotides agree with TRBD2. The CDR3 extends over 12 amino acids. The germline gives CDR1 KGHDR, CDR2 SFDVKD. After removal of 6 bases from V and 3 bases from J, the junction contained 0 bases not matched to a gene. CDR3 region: CATSTSGYEQYF. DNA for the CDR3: TGTGCCACCAGTACTAGCGGCTACGAGCAGTACTTC.

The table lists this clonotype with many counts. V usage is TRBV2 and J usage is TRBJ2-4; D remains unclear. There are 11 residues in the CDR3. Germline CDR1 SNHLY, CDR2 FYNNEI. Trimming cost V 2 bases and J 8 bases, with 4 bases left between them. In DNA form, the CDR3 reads TGTGCCAGCAGTGAAAGGGACATTCAGTACTTC. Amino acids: CASSERDIQYF.

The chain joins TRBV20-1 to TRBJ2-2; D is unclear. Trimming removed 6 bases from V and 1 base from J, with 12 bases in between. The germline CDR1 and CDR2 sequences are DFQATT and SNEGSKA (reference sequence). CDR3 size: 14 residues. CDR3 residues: CSATPQKNTGELFF. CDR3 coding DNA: TGCAGTGCAACCCCCCAGAAGAACACCGGGGAGCTGTTTTTT.

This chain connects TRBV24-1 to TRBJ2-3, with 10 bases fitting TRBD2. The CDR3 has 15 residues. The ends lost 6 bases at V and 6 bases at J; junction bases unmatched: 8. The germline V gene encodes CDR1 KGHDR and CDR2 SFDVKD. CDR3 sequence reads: CATSHRAGGFDTQYF. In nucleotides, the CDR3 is TGTGCCACCAGTCACCGAGCGGGAGGGTTCGATACGCAGTATTTT.

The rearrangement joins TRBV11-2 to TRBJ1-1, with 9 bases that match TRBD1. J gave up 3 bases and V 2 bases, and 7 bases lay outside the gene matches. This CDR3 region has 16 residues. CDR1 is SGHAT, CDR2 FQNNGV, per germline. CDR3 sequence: CASSLSGTGKYTEAFF. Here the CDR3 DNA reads TGTGCCAGCAGCTTAAGTGGGACAGGGAAGTACACTGAAGCTTTCTTT.

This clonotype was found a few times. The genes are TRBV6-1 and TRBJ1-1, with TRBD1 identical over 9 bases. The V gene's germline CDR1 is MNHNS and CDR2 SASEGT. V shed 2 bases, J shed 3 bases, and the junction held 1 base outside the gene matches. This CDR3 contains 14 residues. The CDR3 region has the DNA TGTGCCAGCAGTGAAACAGGGGGCTACACTGAAGCTTTCTTT. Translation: CASSETGGYTEAFF.

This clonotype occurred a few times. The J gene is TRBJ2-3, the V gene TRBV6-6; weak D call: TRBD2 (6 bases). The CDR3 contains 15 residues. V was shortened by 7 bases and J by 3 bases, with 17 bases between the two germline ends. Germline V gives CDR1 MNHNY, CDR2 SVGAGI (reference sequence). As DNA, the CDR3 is TGTGCCAGCATCGGACCGGGGGTGGGAACAGATACGCAGTATTTT. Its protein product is CASIGPGVGTDTQYF.

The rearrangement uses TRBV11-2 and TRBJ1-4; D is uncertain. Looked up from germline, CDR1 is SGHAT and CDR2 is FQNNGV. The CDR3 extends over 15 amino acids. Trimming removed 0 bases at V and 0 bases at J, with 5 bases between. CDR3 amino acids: CASSLERSTNEKLFF. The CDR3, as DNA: TGTGCCAGCAGCTTAGAAAGGTCAACTAATGAAAAACTGTTTTTT.

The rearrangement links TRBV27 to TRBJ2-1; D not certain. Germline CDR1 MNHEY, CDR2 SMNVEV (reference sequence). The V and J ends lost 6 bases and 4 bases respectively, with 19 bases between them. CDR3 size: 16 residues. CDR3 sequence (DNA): TGTGCCAGCAGCCCCCTCCTAGGGTCCTTTTACAATGAGCAGTTCTTC. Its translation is CASSPLLGSFYNEQFF.